This T cell receptor beta chain was identified in a study of T cells in localized non-small cell lung cancer. Study-wide results and limits: There was higher T cell clonality in uninvolved adjacent lung than in tumor, and it was highest there. Heterogeneity remains possible because sequencing was limited to only one tumor region. Higher adjacent-lung clonality was associated with shorter survival. Detection in adjacent lung was observed for a median approximately 53 of the top 100 tumor clones.

CDR1 is SGHNT, CDR2 YENEEA, per germline. This CDR3 has 16 residues. The V gene lost 5 bases and the J gene lost 2 bases, with 16 bases spanning the gap. Profiling relied on immunoSEQ multiplex PCR, and the TCRdb table lists in-frame clones only, not all of them. The sample lists approximately 1,600 clones; 27% were seen once. Within the sample, this clone is large (0.1 to 1%). Its antigen is not identified. V usage is TRBV11-3 and J usage is TRBJ2-1, with D perhaps matching TRBD1 (7 bases). The specimen was lung tumor tissue, collected before any cancer treatment. The clonotype was recovered from a female donor older than 55 with stage II lung adenocarcinoma. CDR3 amino acids: CASSINRGGTYNEQFF. DNA of the CDR3: TGTGCCAGCAGCATTAACAGGGGAGGCACCTACAATGAGCAGTTCTTC.